This TCR beta chain was profiled in a study of T cells in tuberculosis. Profiled with immunoSEQ multiplex PCR; TCRdb holds only in-frame clones, not every one. In the table there are 30,000 to 40,000 clones, approximately 89% of which are singletons. Stated time point: new active TB diagnosis, blood taken before or within 7 days of starting treatment. HIV-seronegative South African adults aged 18 years or older had newly diagnosed active tuberculosis. Germline CDR1 reads SNHLY; CDR2 reads FYNNEI. This CDR3 contains 17 residues. V lost 2 bases, J lost 2 bases, and 9 bases stayed unmatched. V and J are TRBV2 and TRBJ2-3; 8 nucleotides agree with TRBD2. The receptor was isolated from an adult with tuberculosis. This material consisted of PBMCs, taken at tuberculosis diagnosis. The CDR3 here is CASSETRAGAFTDTQYF. In DNA, the CDR3 is TGTGCCAGCAGTGAAACGAGAGCGGGGGCCTTCACAGATACGCAGTATTTT.